The T cell receptor (beta chain) under discussion was sequenced for a study of T cell responses to AZD1222 COVID-19 vaccine (dated by TCRdb to the early 2020s). Background on the whole study: TCR sequencing covered more than 230 trial participants: 200 to 210 given two doses of AZD1222 and 26 given two doses of MenACWY control vaccine. Trial participants were enrolled into age subgroups of 18-55, 56-69 and 70-plus years, which contained approximately 150, 28 and 58 TCR-sequenced participants, respectively.

The CDR3 regions of human TCRbeta chains were analyzed by immunosequencing. As for how the authors treated the data: Repertoire TCRs were matched against a reference library of SARS-CoV-2-specific TCRs generated with the MIRA antigen-specificity platform. Breadth meant the fraction of unique TCRs that were SARS-CoV-2-associated, whereas depth meant the fraction of total T cells that were SARS-CoV-2-associated. Each spike-specific TCR was assigned to its reactive spike region and to a CD4 or CD8 class using the MIRA data. Log10-transformed breadth and depth values were compared by one-way ANOVA with Sidak's multiple comparisons tests. As stored in TCRdb, this immuneACCESS dataset retains in-frame rearrangements with V and J assigned. A fraction of the clones does not appear; measured against another copy, unresolved V genes explain less than half of the discrepancy, and the remainder lacks a known reason. Clone size and V and J calls were adopted from that table, with D and trimming inferred from the DNA. The sample includes 95,000 to 150,000 clones, with roughly 91% observed a single time. The ten largest clones add up to about 4.3% of the sample.

As to this clone: Its recognized antigen is unknown. The input lacks base qualities; no much larger clone sits a single base away.

The paper as a whole reports these results and caveats: Conclusions about previously exposed vaccinees are limited, since just five or six AZD1222 recipients were seropositive for SARS-CoV-2 at baseline. Reportedly, almost half of the unique spike-specific TCRs recognized epitopes lying outside the regions that are mutated in the B.1.351 and B.1.1.7 variants. A significant rise in spike-specific TCR breadth and depth was observed after two AZD1222 doses relative to day 0 and relative to MenACWY recipients. The 56-69-year group was small, and its depth increase did not reach significance, likely because of low power. The whole spike protein was spanned by vaccine-associated CD4 TCRs, and dominant responses were seen in regions 160-218 and 743-854. Because no day 14 peak-response samples were available, repertoires were characterized only after the peak T cell response. Participants were mostly white British, with more females than males. The authors suggested clonal diversity may have been underestimated.

The time point label on this specimen signifies: baseline before first vaccination. This specimen's treatment or condition label, interpreted: meningococcal conjugate vaccine given as trial control. The vaccinee samples were drawn from two UK trials, COV001 and COV002, one of which was a single-blind randomized controlled phase 2/3 trial testing AZD1222 (ChAdOx1 nCoV-19) in healthy adults. For TCRbeta chain sequencing, PBMC samples were collected from trial participants at day 0 and at day 28 after the second dose. The germline V gene (reference sequence) provides CDR1 GTSNPN and CDR2 SVGIG. Inclusive of the bounding cysteine and phenylalanine, the CDR3 is 14 residues long. The entry retains the CDR3 DNA only, 42 bases that are in frame from base 1. V gives up 4 bases and J gives up 5 bases, and the segment between their germline ends measures 17 bases.

The sequence joins TRBV30 to TRBJ1-2; the D gene is perhaps TRBD1, on 5 matching bases. The sequence came from an adult in good health. The sample was peripheral blood, taken on day 0 of MenACWY control vaccination. In nucleotides, the sequence is TGTGCCTGGACAGGTATTGGGGCTAGATATGGCTACACCTTC. It specifies CAWTGIGARYGYTF.